The T cell receptor beta chain described here comes from a study of blood T cell repertoires in COVID-19. The wider study: PBMCs, B-cell-depleted T cells, or T cells provided the cDNA or gDNA that made up the material.

How the authors handled the data: Estimates of nucleated cell counts were drawn from the amplification of reference gene primers. Sequenced by immunoSEQ multiplex PCR; TCRdb stores in-frame clones only, minus some. Clonal size and the V and J genes are those of that table, whereas D and trimming came from the DNA. The sample records 400,000 to 450,000 clones, roughly nine tenths being singletons. Membership in each cohort depended on participant-reported clinical history. Two consecutive negative NP/OP PCR tests, clearance, or resolved symptoms defined Cohort 3 recovery. The germline CDR1 and CDR2 sequences are SGHDN and FVKESK. The CDR3 is made up of 16 amino acids. V lost 3 bases, J lost 2 bases, and 16 bases lay in between.

The sample comprised PBMCs or T cells enriched from blood (not recorded which). This receptor was taken from a man aged 25-40 years who had recovered from COVID-19. This sequence joins TRBV14 and TRBJ2-5; D possibly corresponds to TRBD2 (5 bases). The CDR3 nucleotides read TGTGCCAGCAGCCAGCTAGCCTCCCCGGGGCAAGAGACCCAGTACTTC. It is translated as CASSQLASPGQETQYF. The complete variable domain, with remaining parts taken from reference TRBV14 and TRBJ2-5, reads EAGVTQFPSHSVIEKGQTVTLRCDPISGHDNLYWYRRVMGKEIKFLLHFVKESKQDESGMPNNRFLAERTGGTYSTLKVQPAELEDSGVYFCASSQLASPGQETQYFGPGTRLLVL.